This TCR beta chain was recovered during a study of T cell changes during pregnancy in multiple sclerosis. The CDR3 contains 13 residues. The germline V gene encodes CDR1 SSHAT and CDR2 FNYEAQ (reference sequence). The method was immunoSEQ multiplex PCR; TCRdb's version includes in-frame clones alone and lacks a portion of them. The table includes 25,000 to 30,000 clones, just over 90% detected once. The source of this sequence is a female donor with multiple sclerosis, enrolled in a pregnancy study. Specimen: CD8+ T cells from peripheral blood mononuclear cells, collected before pregnancy. J is TRBJ2-7 and V is TRBV7-7, with a weak D call TRBD2 (5 bases). The CDR3: CASFLDSPYEQYF. The CDR3 DNA is TGTGCTAGCTTCTTGGACTCCCCCTACGAGCAGTACTTC.